This T cell receptor beta chain was obtained from a study of Graves' ophthalmopathy and Graves' hyperthyroidism. This clonotype was found many times. V lost 4 bases, J lost 7 bases, and 16 bases lay in between. CDR3 length: 14 residues. CDR1 SGHTA and CDR2 FQGNSA come from the germline V gene. RNA transcripts provided the template for amplifying TCR beta CDR3 regions. HTBI primers were used in a first-round RT-PCR, which preceded a second-round multiplex PCR. TCRdb analysed the multiplex PCR reads with MiXCR anew, one entry per CDR3 protein. The table has 150,000 or so distinct CDR3 sequences, approximately 40% seen once. PBMCs were isolated by Ficoll-Paque density gradient centrifugation, using about 10 ml of fresh peripheral blood as the starting material.

This clonotype was sampled from a middle-aged woman with Graves' ophthalmopathy. Sequencing used peripheral blood. The chain joins TRBV7-2 to TRBJ2-5; D is uncertain. The chain's CDR3 is CASSSLSDAGTQYF. The CDR3 coding sequence is TGTGCCAGCAGCTCACTTTCGGACGCAGGGACCCAGTACTTC.